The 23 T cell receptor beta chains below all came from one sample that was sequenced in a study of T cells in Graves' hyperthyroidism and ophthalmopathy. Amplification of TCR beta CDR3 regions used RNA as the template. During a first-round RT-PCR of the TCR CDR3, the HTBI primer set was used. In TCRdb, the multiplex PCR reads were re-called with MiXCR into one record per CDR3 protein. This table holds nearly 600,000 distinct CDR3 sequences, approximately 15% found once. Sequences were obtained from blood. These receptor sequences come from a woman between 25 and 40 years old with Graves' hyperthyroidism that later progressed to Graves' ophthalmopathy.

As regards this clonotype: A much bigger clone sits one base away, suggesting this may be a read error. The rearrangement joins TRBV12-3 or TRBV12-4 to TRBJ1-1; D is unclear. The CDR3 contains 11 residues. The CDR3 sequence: CASEMNTKAFF. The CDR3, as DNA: TGTGCCAGCGAGATGAACACTAAAGCTTTCTTT.

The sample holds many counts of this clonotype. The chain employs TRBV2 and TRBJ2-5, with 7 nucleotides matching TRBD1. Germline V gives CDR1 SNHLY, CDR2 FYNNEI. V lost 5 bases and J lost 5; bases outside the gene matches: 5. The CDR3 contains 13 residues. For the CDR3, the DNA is TGTGCCAGCAGTCTTGACAGGGTTGAGACCCAGTACTTC. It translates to CASSLDRVETQYF.

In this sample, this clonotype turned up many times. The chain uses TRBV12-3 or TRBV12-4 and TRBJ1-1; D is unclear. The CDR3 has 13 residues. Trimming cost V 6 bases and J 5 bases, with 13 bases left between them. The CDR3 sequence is CASSPTRLTEAFF. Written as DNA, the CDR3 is TGTGCCAGCAGCCCCACCAGGTTGACTGAAGCTTTCTTT.

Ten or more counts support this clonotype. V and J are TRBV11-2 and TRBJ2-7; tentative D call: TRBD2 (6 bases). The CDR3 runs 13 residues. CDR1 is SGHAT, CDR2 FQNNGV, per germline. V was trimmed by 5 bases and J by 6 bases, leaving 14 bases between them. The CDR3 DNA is TGTGCCAGCAGCCCCCAGACTAGAGGCGAGCAGTACTTC. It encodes CASSPQTRGEQYF.

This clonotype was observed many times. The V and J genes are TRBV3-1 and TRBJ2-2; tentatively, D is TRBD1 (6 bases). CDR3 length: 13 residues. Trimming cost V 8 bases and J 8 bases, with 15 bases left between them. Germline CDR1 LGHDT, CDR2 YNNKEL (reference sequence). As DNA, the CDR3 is TGTGCCAGCGGGGCGTTGGGGGCTGGGGAGCTGTTTTTT. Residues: CASGALGAGELFF. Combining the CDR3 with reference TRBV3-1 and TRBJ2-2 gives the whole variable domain DTAVSQTPKYLVTQMGNDKSIKCEQNLGHDTMYWYKQDSKKFLKIMFSYNNKELIINETVPNRFSPKSPDKAHLNLHINSLELGDSAVYFCASGALGAGELFFGEGSRLTVL.

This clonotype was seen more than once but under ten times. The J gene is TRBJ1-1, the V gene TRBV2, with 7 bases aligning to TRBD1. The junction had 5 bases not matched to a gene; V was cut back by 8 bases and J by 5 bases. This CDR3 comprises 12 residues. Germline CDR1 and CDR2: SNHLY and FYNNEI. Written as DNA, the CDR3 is TGTGCCAGCGCAGGGGGACGAACTGAAGCTTTCTTT. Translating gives CASAGGRTEAFF.

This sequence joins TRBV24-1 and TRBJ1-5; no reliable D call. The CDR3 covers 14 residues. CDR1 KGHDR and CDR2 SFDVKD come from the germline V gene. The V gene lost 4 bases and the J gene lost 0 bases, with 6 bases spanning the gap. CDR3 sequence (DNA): TGTGCCACCAGTGACTTGTATAGCAATCAGCCCCAGCATTTT. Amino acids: CATSDLYSNQPQHF.

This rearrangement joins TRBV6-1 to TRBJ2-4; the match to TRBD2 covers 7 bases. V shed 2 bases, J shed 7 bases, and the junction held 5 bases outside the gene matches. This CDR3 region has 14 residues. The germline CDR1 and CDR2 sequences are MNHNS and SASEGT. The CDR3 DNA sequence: TGTGCCAGCAGTGAATGGGGGGGTCTCAACATTCAGTACTTC. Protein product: CASSEWGGLNIQYF.

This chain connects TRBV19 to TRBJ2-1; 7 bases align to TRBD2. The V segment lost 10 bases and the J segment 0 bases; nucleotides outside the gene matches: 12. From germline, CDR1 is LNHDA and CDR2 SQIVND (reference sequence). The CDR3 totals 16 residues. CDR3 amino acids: CATSPLAESSYNEQFF. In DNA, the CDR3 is TGTGCCACTTCGCCCCTAGCGGAAAGCTCCTACAATGAGCAGTTCTTC.

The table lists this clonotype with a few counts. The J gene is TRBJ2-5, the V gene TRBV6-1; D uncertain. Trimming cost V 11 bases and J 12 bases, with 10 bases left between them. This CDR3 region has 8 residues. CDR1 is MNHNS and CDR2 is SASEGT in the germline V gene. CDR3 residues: CAVQGKYF. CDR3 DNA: TGTGCCGTCCAAGGGAAGTACTTC.

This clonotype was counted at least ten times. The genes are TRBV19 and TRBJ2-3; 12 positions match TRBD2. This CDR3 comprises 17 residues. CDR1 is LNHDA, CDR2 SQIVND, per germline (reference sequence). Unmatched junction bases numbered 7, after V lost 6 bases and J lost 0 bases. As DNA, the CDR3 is TGTGCCAGTAGCCCTAGGACTAGCGGGATCAGCACAGATACGCAGTATTTT. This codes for CASSPRTSGISTDTQYF.

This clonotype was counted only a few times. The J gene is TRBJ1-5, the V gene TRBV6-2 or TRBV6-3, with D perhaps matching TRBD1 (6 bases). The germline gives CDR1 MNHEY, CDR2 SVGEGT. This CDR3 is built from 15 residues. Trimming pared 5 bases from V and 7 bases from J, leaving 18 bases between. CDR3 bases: TGTGCCAGCAGTCCGCGGGGGGGGGCCGGGCAGCCCCAGCATTTT. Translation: CASSPRGGAGQPQHF.

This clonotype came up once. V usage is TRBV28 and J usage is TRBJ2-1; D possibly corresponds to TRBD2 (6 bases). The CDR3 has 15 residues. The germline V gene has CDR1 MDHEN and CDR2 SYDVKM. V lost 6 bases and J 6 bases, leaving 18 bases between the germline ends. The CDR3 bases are TGTGCCAGCAGACCCGGGACTTCGAGGGGCAATGAGCAGTTCTTC. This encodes CASRPGTSRGNEQFF.

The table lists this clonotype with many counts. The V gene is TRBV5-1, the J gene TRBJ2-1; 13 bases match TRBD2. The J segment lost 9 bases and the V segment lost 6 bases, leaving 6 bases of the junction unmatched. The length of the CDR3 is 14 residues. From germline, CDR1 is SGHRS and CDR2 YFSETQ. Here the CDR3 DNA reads TGCGCCAGCAACACCGGGACTAGCGGGACTGAGCAGTTCTTC. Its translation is CASNTGTSGTEQFF.

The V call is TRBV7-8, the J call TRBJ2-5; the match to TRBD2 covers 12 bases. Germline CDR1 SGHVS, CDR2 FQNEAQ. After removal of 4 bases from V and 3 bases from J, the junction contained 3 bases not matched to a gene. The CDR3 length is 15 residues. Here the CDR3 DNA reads TGTGCCAGCAGCTGGACTAGCGGGAAAAAAGAGACCCAGTACTTC. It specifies CASSWTSGKKETQYF.

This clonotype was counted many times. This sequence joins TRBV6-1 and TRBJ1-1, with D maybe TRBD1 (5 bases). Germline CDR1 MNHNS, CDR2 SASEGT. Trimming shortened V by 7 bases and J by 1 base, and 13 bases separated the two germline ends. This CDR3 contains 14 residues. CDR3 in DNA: TGTGCCAGCACCCACGGAGACAGGAACACTGAAGCTTTCTTT. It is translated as CASTHGDRNTEAFF.

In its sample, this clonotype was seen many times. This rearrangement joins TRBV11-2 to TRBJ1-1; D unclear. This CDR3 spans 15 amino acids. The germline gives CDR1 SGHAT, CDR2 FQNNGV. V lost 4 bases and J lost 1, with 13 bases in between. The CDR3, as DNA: TGTGCCAGCAGCTCCTCGGGGAATACGAACACTGAAGCTTTCTTT. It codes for CASSSSGNTNTEAFF.

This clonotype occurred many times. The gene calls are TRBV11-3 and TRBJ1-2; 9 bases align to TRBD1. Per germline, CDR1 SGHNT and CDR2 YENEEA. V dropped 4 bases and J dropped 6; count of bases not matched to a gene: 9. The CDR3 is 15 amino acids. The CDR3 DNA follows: TGTGCCAGCAGCTCGACCCAGACAGGGGGTAATGGCTACACCTTC. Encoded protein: CASSSTQTGGNGYTF.

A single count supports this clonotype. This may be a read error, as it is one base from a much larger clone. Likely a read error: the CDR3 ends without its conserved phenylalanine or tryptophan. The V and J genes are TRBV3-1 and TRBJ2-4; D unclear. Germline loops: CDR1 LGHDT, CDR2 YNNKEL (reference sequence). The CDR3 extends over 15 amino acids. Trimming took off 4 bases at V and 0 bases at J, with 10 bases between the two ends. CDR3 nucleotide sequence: TGTGCCAGCAGCCCTCCGGCGCTAGCCAAAAACATTCAGTACTCC. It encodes CASSPPALAKNIQYS.

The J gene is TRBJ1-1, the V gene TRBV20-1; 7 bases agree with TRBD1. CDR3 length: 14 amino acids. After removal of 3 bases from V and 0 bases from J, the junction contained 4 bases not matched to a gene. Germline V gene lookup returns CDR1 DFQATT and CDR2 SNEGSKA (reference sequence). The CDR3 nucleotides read TGCAGTGCTAGCGGGGACAGCTTGAACACTGAAGCTTTCTTT. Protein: CSASGDSLNTEAFF.

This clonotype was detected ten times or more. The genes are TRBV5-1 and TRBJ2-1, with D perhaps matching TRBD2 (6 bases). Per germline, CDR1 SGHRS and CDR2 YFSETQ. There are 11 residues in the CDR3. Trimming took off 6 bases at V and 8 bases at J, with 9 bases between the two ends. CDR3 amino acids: CASIREYEQFF. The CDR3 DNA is TGCGCCAGCATCCGGGAGTATGAGCAGTTCTTC. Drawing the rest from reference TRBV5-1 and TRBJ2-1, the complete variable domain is KAGVTQTPRYLIKTRGQQVTLSCSPISGHRSVSWYQQTPGQGLQFLFEYFSETQRNKGNFPGRFSGRQFSNSRSEMNVSTLELGDSALYLCASIREYEQFFGPGTRLTVL.

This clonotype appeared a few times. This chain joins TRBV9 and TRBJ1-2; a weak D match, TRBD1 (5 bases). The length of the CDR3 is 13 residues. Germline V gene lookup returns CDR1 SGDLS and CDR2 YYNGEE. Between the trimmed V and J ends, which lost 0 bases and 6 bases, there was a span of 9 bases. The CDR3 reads CASSVAGTDGYTF. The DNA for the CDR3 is TGTGCCAGCAGCGTAGCCGGGACGGATGGCTACACCTTC.

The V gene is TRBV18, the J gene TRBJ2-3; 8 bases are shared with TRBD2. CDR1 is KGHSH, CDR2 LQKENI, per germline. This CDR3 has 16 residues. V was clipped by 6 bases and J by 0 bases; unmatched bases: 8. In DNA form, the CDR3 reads TGTGCCAGCTCCCCTACTAGGACTAGCAGCACAGATACGCAGTATTTT. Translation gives CASSPTRTSSTDTQYF. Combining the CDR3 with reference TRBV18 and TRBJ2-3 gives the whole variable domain NAGVMQNPRHLVRRRGQEARLRCSPMKGHSHVYWYRQLPEEGLKFMVYLQKENIIDESGMPKERFSAEFPKEGPSILRIQQVVRGDSAAYFCASSPTRTSSTDTQYFGPGTRLTVL.